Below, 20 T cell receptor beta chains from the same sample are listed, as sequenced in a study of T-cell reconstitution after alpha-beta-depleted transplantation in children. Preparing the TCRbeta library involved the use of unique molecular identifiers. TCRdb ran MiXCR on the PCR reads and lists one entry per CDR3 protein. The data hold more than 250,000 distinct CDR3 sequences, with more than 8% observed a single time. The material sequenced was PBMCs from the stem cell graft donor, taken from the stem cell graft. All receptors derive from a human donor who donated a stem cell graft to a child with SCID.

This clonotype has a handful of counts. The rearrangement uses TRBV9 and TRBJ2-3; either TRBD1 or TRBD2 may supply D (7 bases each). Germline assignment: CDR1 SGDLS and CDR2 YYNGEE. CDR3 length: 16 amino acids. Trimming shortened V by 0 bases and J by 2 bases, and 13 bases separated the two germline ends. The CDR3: CASSVAGGGNTDTQYF. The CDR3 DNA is TGTGCCAGCAGCGTAGCAGGGGGGGGAAACACAGATACGCAGTATTTT. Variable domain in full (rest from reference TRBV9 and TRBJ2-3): DSGVTQTPKHLITATGQRVTLRCSPRSGDLSVYWYQQSLDQGLQFLIQYYNGEERAKGNILERFSAQQFPDLHSELNLSSLELGDSALYFCASSVAGGGNTDTQYFGPGTRLTVL.

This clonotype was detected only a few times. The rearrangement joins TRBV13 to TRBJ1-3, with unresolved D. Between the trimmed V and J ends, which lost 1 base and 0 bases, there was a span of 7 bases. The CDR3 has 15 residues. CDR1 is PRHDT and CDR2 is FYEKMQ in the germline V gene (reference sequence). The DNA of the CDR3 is TGTGCCAGCAGCTTAGTCCGGGACTCTGGAAACACCATATATTTT. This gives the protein CASSLVRDSGNTIYF.

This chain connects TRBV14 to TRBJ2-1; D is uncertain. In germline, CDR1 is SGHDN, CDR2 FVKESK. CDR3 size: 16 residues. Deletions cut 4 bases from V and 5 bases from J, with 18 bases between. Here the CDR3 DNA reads TGTGCCAGCAGCCCGTTGAACCCAAAGTCCGACAATGAGCAGTTCTTC. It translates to CASSPLNPKSDNEQFF. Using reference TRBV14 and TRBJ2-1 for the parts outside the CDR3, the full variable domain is EAGVTQFPSHSVIEKGQTVTLRCDPISGHDNLYWYRRVMGKEIKFLLHFVKESKQDESGMPNNRFLAERTGGTYSTLKVQPAELEDSGVYFCASSPLNPKSDNEQFFGPGTRLTVL.

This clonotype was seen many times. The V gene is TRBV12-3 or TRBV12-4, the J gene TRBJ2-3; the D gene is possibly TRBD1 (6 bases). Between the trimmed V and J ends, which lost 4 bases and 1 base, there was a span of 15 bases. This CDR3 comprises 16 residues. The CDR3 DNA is TGTGCCAGCAGTTACTCAGGGGCGATGGGCACAGATACGCAGTATTTT. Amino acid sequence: CASSYSGAMGTDTQYF.

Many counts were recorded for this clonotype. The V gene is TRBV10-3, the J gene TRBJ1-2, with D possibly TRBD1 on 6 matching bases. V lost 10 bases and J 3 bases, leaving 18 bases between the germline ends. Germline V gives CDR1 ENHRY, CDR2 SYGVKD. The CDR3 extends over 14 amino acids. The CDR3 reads CATTKEGGDYGYTF. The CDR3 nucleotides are TGTGCCACCACAAAGGAGGGGGGCGACTATGGCTACACCTTC.

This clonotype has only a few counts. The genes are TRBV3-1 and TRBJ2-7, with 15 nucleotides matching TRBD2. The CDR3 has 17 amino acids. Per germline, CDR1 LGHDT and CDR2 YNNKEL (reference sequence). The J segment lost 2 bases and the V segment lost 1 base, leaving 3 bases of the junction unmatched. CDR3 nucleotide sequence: TGTGCCAGCAGCCAAGGGACTAGCGGGGGGGCCCCCTACGAGCAGTACTTC. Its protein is CASSQGTSGGAPYEQYF.

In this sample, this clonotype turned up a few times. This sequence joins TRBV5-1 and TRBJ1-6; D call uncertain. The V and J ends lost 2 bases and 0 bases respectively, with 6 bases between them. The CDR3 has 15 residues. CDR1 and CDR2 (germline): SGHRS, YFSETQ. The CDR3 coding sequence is TGCGCCAGCAGCTTAGAGAGCTCCTATAATTCACCCCTCCACTTT. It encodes CASSLESSYNSPLHF.

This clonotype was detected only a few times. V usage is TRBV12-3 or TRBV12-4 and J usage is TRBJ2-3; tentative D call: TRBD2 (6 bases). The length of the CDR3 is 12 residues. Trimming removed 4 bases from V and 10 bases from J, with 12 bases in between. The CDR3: CASSSPPGAQYF. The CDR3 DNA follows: TGTGCCAGCAGTTCCCCGCCGGGGGCGCAGTATTTT.

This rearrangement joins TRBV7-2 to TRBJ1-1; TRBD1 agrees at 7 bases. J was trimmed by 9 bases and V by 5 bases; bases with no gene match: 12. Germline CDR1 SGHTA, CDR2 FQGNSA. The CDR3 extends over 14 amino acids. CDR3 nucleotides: TGTGCCAGCAGCGTCTCCGAATGGGACAGAAAAGCTTTCTTT. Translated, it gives CASSVSEWDRKAFF.

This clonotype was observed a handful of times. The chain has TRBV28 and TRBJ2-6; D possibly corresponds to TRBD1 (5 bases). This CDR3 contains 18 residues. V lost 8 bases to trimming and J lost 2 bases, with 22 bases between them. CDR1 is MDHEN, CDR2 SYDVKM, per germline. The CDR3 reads CASSEFGHLSAGANVLTF. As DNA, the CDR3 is TGTGCCAGCTCGGAATTCGGACACCTGTCTGCTGGGGCCAACGTCCTGACTTTC.

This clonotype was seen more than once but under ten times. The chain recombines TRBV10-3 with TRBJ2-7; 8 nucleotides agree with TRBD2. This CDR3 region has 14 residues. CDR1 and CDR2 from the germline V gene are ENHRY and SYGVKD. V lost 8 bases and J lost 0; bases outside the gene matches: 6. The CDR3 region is CAIRGGGTSYEQYF. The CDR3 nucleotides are TGTGCCATCCGAGGCGGGGGGACCTCCTACGAGCAGTACTTC.

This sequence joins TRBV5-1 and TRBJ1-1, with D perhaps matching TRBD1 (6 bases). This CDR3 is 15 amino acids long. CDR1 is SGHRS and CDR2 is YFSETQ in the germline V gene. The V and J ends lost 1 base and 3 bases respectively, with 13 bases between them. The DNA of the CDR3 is TGCGCCAGCAGCTTGAGGGGGGAACGCGACACTGAAGCTTTCTTT. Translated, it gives CASSLRGERDTEAFF.

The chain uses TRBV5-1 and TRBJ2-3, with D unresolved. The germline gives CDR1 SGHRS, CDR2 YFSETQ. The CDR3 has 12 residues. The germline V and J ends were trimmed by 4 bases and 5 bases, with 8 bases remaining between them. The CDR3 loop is CASSGTEDTQYF. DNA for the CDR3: TGCGCCAGCAGCGGTACAGAAGATACGCAGTATTTT. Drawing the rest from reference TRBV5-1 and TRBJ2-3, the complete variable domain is KAGVTQTPRYLIKTRGQQVTLSCSPISGHRSVSWYQQTPGQGLQFLFEYFSETQRNKGNFPGRFSGRQFSNSRSEMNVSTLELGDSALYLCASSGTEDTQYFGPGTRLTVL.

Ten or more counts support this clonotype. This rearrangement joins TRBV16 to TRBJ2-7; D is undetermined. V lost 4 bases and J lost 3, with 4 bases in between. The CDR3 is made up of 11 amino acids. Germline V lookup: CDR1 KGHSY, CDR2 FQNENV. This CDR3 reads CASSRDYEQYF. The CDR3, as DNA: TGTGCCAGCAGCCGAGACTACGAGCAGTACTTC.

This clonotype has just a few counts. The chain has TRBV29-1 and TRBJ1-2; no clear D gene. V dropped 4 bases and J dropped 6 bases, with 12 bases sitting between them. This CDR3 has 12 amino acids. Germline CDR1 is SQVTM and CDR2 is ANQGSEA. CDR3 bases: TGCAGCGTTGTAGTACAATTTGATGGCTACACCTTC. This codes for CSVVVQFDGYTF. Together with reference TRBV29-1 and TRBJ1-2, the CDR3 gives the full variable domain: SAVISQKPSRDICQRGTSLTIQCQVDSQVTMMFWYRQQPGQSLTLIATANQGSEATYESGFVIDKFPISRPNLTFSTLTVSNMSPEDSSIYLCSVVVQFDGYTFGSGTRLTVV.

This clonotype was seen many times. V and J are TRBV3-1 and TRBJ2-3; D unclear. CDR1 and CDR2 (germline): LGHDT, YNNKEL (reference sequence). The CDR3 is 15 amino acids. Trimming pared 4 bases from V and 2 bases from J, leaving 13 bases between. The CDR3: CASSLGSAPTDTQYF. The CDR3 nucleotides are TGTGCCAGCAGCCTCGGGTCGGCTCCCACAGATACGCAGTATTTT.

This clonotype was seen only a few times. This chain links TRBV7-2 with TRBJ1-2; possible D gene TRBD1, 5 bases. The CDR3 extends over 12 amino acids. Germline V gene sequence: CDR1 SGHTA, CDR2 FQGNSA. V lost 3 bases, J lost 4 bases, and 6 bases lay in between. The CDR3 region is CASSFGAYGYTF. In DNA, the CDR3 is TGTGCCAGCAGCTTCGGGGCCTATGGCTACACCTTC.

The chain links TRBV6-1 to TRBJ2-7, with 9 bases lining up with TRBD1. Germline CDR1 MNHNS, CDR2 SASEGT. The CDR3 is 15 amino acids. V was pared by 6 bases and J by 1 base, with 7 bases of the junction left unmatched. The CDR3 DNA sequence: TGTGCCAGCAGCCTAGGACAGGGGTTTTCCTACGAGCAGTACTTC. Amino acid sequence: CASSLGQGFSYEQYF.

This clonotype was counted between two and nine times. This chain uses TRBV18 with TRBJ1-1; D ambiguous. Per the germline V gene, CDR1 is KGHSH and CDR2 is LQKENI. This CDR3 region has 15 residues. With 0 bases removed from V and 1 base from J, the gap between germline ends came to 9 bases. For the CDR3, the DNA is TGTGCCAGCTCACCACCTCACGGGAAGAACACTGAAGCTTTCTTT. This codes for CASSPPHGKNTEAFF. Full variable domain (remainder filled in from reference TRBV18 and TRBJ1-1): NAGVMQNPRHLVRRRGQEARLRCSPMKGHSHVYWYRQLPEEGLKFMVYLQKENIIDESGMPKERFSAEFPKEGPSILRIQQVVRGDSAAYFCASSPPHGKNTEAFFGQGTRLTVV.

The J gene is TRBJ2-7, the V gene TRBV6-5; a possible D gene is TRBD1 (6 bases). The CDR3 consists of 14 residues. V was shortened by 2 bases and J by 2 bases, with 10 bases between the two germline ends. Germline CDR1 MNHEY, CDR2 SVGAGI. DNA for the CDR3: TGTGCCAGCAGTTACGGGACACAAACCTACGAGCAGTACTTC. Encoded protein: CASSYGTQTYEQYF.